The 26 T cell receptor beta chains listed next were all sequenced from one sample in a study of cytomegalovirus exposure and HLA in healthy donors. A multiplex PCR was run with 60 Vbeta primers and 13 Jbeta primers. The method was immunoSEQ multiplex PCR; TCRdb's version includes in-frame clones alone and lacks a portion of them. Of around 150,000 clones in the sample, roughly 70% were seen once. Input material: PBMCs. The receptors were sampled from a man aged 40-49 years in good health and CMV-seropositive.

This clone was seen only a few times. The V call is TRBV6-5, the J call TRBJ2-1; TRBD1 agrees at 9 bases. V shed 6 bases, J shed 4 bases, and the junction held 4 bases outside the gene matches. CDR3 length: 14 residues. From germline, CDR1 is MNHEY and CDR2 SVGAGI. The CDR3 region has the DNA TGTGCCAGCAGCCAGACAGGGGGATACAATGAGCAGTTCTTC. Its translation: CASSQTGGYNEQFF.

V and J are TRBV6-5 and TRBJ1-1, with 7 bases lining up with TRBD1. The germline V gene has CDR1 MNHEY and CDR2 SVGAGI. The CDR3 sequence is 15 residues long. J lost 0 bases, V lost 4 bases, and 5 bases had no gene match. CDR3 in DNA: TGTGCCAGCAGTTTCCAGACAGGGATGAACACTGAAGCTTTCTTT. Translating gives CASSFQTGMNTEAFF.

CDR3 coding DNA: TGCGCCAGCAGTGAGTTAAGCGGGGGGGCCGGGGAGACCCAGTACTTC. Protein product: CASSELSGGAGETQYF. This rearrangement joins TRBV10-2 to TRBJ2-5; TRBD2 agrees at 10 bases. This CDR3 is 16 amino acids long. V lost 1 base to trimming and J lost 5 bases; unmatched junction nucleotides: 7. Germline loops: CDR1 WSHSY, CDR2 SAAADI.

The chain is built from TRBV7-2 and TRBJ1-5; no firm D call. This CDR3 contains 19 residues. The V gene's germline CDR1 is SGHTA and CDR2 FQGNSA. With 2 bases removed from V and 0 bases from J, the gap between germline ends came to 20 bases. The CDR3 region is CASSLYMIAGSYSNQPQHF. CDR3 coding DNA: TGTGCCAGCAGCTTATATATGATCGCAGGCAGTTATAGCAATCAGCCCCAGCATTTT. Full variable domain (outside the CDR3, taken from reference TRBV7-2 and TRBJ1-5): GAGVSQSPSNKVTEKGKDVELRCDPISGHTALYWYRQSLGQGLEFLIYFQGNSAPDKSGLPSDRFSAERTGGSVSTLTIQRTQQEDSAVYLCASSLYMIAGSYSNQPQHFGDGTRLSIL.

This clone was observed a few times. Here the CDR3 reads CASSAGGTGELFF. CDR3 nucleotides: TGCGCCAGCAGCGCGGGTGGTACCGGGGAGCTGTTTTTT. V gene TRBV5-1 combines with J gene TRBJ2-2; TRBD2 might be the D (5 bases). V was clipped by 4 bases and J by 5 bases, with 9 bases between them. Germline assignment: CDR1 SGHRS and CDR2 YFSETQ. This CDR3 comprises 13 residues.

The gene calls are TRBV2 and TRBJ2-3; D is uncertain. The V gene lost 1 base and the J gene lost 6 bases, with 11 bases spanning the gap. Germline V gene lookup returns CDR1 SNHLY and CDR2 FYNNEI. The CDR3 has 14 residues. The CDR3 nucleotides read TGTGCCAGCAGTGAAGTCGAGGCGCCGGATACGCAGTATTTT. It translates to CASSEVEAPDTQYF.

CDR3 region: CASSYSAGPNTQYF. DNA of the CDR3: TGTGCCAGCAGTTACTCGGCAGGGCCCAATACGCAGTATTTT. The J gene is TRBJ2-3, the V gene TRBV6-5; D perhaps matches TRBD1 (5 bases). The CDR3 sequence is 14 residues long. Germline lookup yields CDR1 MNHEY and CDR2 SVGAGI. V was trimmed by 0 bases and J by 7 bases, leaving 11 bases between them.

The CDR3 sequence is CASSLGTGGDEKLFF. The CDR3 DNA is TGCGCCAGCAGCCTAGGGACCGGGGGGGATGAAAAACTGTTTTTT. This chain connects TRBV4-3 to TRBJ1-4; tentatively, D is TRBD1 (5 bases). The germline gives CDR1 LGHNA, CDR2 YSLEER. CDR3 size: 15 residues. Trimming removed 4 bases at V and 6 bases at J, with 15 bases between.

V gene TRBV9 combines with J gene TRBJ2-7; D not resolved. CDR3 length: 16 residues. From germline, CDR1 is SGDLS and CDR2 YYNGEE. V lost 3 bases and J lost 4, with 20 bases in between. In nucleotides, the CDR3 is TGTGCCAGCAGCGCGAGCCTGGGCCACTCCCCGTACGAGCAGTACTTC. Translating gives CASSASLGHSPYEQYF.

The chain is built from TRBV6-4 and TRBJ2-3, with 7 bases fitting TRBD2. Germline CDR1 reads MRHNA; CDR2 reads SNTAGT. There are 15 residues in the CDR3. Losses at the gene ends were 1 base for V and 9 bases for J; bases not matched to a gene: 10. The CDR3 loop is CASSDLVGGECTQYF. CDR3 coding DNA: TGTGCCAGCAGTGACTTGGTGGGGGGGGAGTGCACGCAGTATTTT.

The V gene is TRBV4-3, the J gene TRBJ2-5; D is possibly TRBD1 (7 bases). The J call may not be correct, given that the DNA end is closer to TRBJ2-7. The CDR3 totals 15 residues. CDR1 LGHNA and CDR2 YSLEER come from the germline V gene. This CDR3 reads CASSQVRQGGYEQYF. The CDR3 bases are TGCGCCAGCAGCCAAGTACGACAGGGAGGATACGAGCAGTACTTC.

This chain joins TRBV23-1 and TRBJ2-7, with 8 bases fitting TRBD1. TRBV23-1 is given ORF status, its function remaining uncertain. CDR3 length equals 15 residues. Trimming took 6 bases from V and 4 from J; bases not matched to a gene: 11. CDR3 nucleotides: TGCGCCAGCAGCCCGACAGGGGCCCAATTGTACGAGCAGTACTTC. Its translation: CASSPTGAQLYEQYF.

This clone was detected only a few times. The chain is built from TRBV4-1 and TRBJ1-2; D may be TRBD1 (6 bases). Per the germline V gene, CDR1 is MGHRA and CDR2 is YSYEKL. Trimming shortened V by 0 bases and J by 3 bases, and 14 bases separated the two germline ends. The CDR3 extends over 16 amino acids. The CDR3 DNA is TGCGCCAGCAGCCAAGATCAGAGAGGGGGATACTATGGCTACACCTTC. It is translated as CASSQDQRGGYYGYTF.

CDR3 coding DNA: TGTGCCAGCAGACCCGACAGGGGTAGTGAAAAACTGTTTTTT. Encoded protein: CASRPDRGSEKLFF. V usage is TRBV6-5 and J usage is TRBJ1-4, with 8 nucleotides matching TRBD1. Germline V gene data show CDR1 as MNHEY and CDR2 as SVGAGI. The CDR3 has 14 residues. Losses at the gene ends were 6 bases for V and 7 bases for J; bases not matched to a gene: 7.

As concerns this clone: The same CDR3 arises from other DNA sequences in this sample as well. The CDR3 here is CASNRGWIQPQHF. In DNA form, the CDR3 reads TGTGCCAGTAACAGGGGCTGGATTCAGCCCCAGCATTTT. The rearrangement joins TRBV19 to TRBJ1-5, with 7 bases matching TRBD1. The V and J ends lost 7 bases and 6 bases, in that order; junction bases with no gene match: 6. This CDR3 is built from 13 residues. Per the germline V gene, CDR1 is LNHDA and CDR2 is SQIVND (reference sequence). Filled out from reference TRBV19 and TRBJ1-5, the complete variable domain reads DGGITQSPKYLFRKEGQNVTLSCEQNLNHDAMYWYRQDPGQGLRLIYYSQIVNDFQKGDIAEGYSVSREKKESFPLTVTSAQKNPTAFYLCASNRGWIQPQHFGDGTRLSIL.

The rearrangement uses TRBV27 and TRBJ2-7, with 7 bases matching TRBD2. Looked up from germline, CDR1 is MNHEY and CDR2 is SMNVEV (reference sequence). CDR3 size: 14 residues. J gave up 7 bases and V 7 bases, and 13 bases lay outside the gene matches. The CDR3 nucleotides are TGTGCCAGCATCCAGTGGGGGGGTCCGGTTGAGCAGTACTTC. Protein sequence: CASIQWGGPVEQYF.

The V gene is TRBV30, the J gene TRBJ2-1; maybe TRBD2 (5 bases). The CDR3 consists of 10 residues. The V and J ends lost 2 bases and 15 bases respectively, with 11 bases between them. The V gene's germline CDR1 is GTSNPN and CDR2 SVGIG (reference sequence). Here the CDR3 DNA reads TGTGCCTGGAGTCTCGGGGTAGTGTTCTTC. It translates to CAWSLGVVFF. Filled out from reference TRBV30 and TRBJ2-1, the complete variable domain reads SQTIHQWPATLVQPVGSPLSLECTVEGTSNPNLYWYRQAAGRGLQLLFYSVGIGQISSEVPQNLSASRPQDRQFILSSKKLLLSDSGFYLCAWSLGVVFFGPGTRLTVL.

The V call is TRBV6-4, the J call TRBJ2-5; TRBD2 might be the D (5 bases). The CDR3 has 19 residues. With 4 bases removed from V and 1 base from J, the gap between germline ends came to 25 bases. CDR1 is MRHNA, CDR2 SNTAGT, per germline. The CDR3 loop is CASSVPQRVCSSSQETQYF. CDR3 coding DNA: TGTGCCAGCAGTGTTCCCCAGAGGGTTTGTTCCAGCTCCCAAGAGACCCAGTACTTC.

This clone was observed once. The chain recombines TRBV6-1 with TRBJ1-2; 7 nucleotides agree with TRBD1. Germline CDR1 and CDR2: MNHNS and SASEGT. Trimming cost V 3 bases and J 8 bases; bases outside gene matches: 15. The CDR3 covers 16 residues. CDR3: CASSETDRYTSYGYTF. The CDR3 DNA sequence: TGTGCCAGCAGTGAGACGGACAGGTACACTTCATACGGCTACACCTTC.

This clone was observed a few times. CDR3 in amino acids: CASSSGADTQYF. The CDR3 region has the DNA TGTGCCAGCAGTTCAGGGGCAGATACGCAGTATTTT. The chain joins TRBV27 to TRBJ2-3, with D possibly matching TRBD1 (6 bases). CDR3 length: 12 residues. The V end lost 4 bases, the J end lost 4 bases, and 6 bases lay between the germline ends. Germline CDR1 reads MNHEY; CDR2 reads SMNVEV (reference sequence).

CDR3 nucleotide sequence: TGTGCCAGCAGCTTTAGTGGCACTCGGCGGTCACCCCTCCACTTT. It specifies CASSFSGTRRSPLHF. The rearrangement joins TRBV9 to TRBJ1-6; no reliable D call. This CDR3 spans 15 amino acids. Deletions cut 4 bases from V and 10 bases from J, with 18 bases between. Germline V gene sequence: CDR1 SGDLS, CDR2 YYNGEE.

The chain couples TRBV27 to TRBJ2-1, with 7 bases fitting TRBD1. This CDR3 has 13 amino acids. Germline values: CDR1 MNHEY, CDR2 SMNVEV (reference sequence). With V trimmed by 7 bases and J by 11 bases, 11 bases remained unmatched. CDR3 DNA sequence: TGTGCCAGCACTCCCGACTACAGGGGAAAGCAGTTCTTC. Translation: CASTPDYRGKQFF.

A few counts support this clone. The rearrangement links TRBV7-8 to TRBJ1-5, with 7 bases identical to TRBD1. This CDR3 has 17 amino acids. The germline gives CDR1 SGHVS, CDR2 FQNEAQ. The ends lost 5 bases at V and 4 bases at J; junction bases unmatched: 14. Written as DNA, the CDR3 is TGTGCCAGCAGCCCCGTAAGGGGGCCGGGGAGTAATCAGCCCCAGCATTTT. It yields the protein CASSPVRGPGSNQPQHF.

The chain has TRBV6-1 and TRBJ1-1, with D unclear. This CDR3 region has 14 residues. V lost 2 bases and J lost 5, with 12 bases in between. The germline V gene has CDR1 MNHNS and CDR2 SASEGT. CDR3 residues: CASSESGVGTEAFF. DNA of the CDR3: TGTGCCAGCAGTGAATCCGGGGTAGGGACTGAAGCTTTCTTT.

CDR3 sequence (DNA): TGTGCCAGTAGTATATCGGGGGTTGGAAACACCATATATTTT. It translates to CASSISGVGNTIYF. The chain joins TRBV19 to TRBJ1-3; tentatively, D is TRBD1 (5 bases). The CDR3 loop spans 14 amino acids. The V end was cut by 2 bases, the J end by 3 bases, with 8 bases between. From germline, CDR1 is LNHDA and CDR2 SQIVND (reference sequence). The variable domain in full, completed from reference TRBV19 and TRBJ1-3, reads DGGITQSPKYLFRKEGQNVTLSCEQNLNHDAMYWYRQDPGQGLRLIYYSQIVNDFQKGDIAEGYSVSREKKESFPLTVTSAQKNPTAFYLCASSISGVGNTIYFGEGSWLTVV.

This clone appeared once. CDR3 DNA: TGCGCCAGCAGCTTGGGTGCGGGGGGTTATGATACGCAGTATTTT. It yields the protein CASSLGAGGYDTQYF. The chain joins TRBV5-1 to TRBJ2-3, with TRBD2 matching 8 bases. This CDR3 has 15 residues. J gave up 6 bases and V 0 bases, and 6 bases lay outside the gene matches. Germline assignment: CDR1 SGHRS and CDR2 YFSETQ.